One and the same sample provided the 22 T cell receptor beta chains below, sequenced in a study of blood T cell repertoires in COVID-19. Assay used: immunoSEQ multiplex PCR; TCRdb lists only in-frame clones, some missing. The sample has 130,000 to 150,000 clones, roughly 87% seen once. Sequencing was done on a sample of PBMCs or T cells enriched from blood (not recorded which). All receptors derive from a woman aged 40 to 50 who had been exposed to COVID-19.

This chain's CDR3 is CASSLSVLAVNEQFF. The DNA for the CDR3 is TGTGCCAGCAGTTTATCGGTACTAGCTGTCAATGAGCAGTTCTTC. The chain links TRBV27 to TRBJ2-1, with a weak D call TRBD2 (6 bases). Germline assignment: CDR1 MNHEY and CDR2 SMNVEV (reference sequence). V was cut by 0 bases and J by 6 bases, with 12 bases left in between. This CDR3 comprises 15 residues.

The rearrangement links TRBV3-1 (or the pseudogene TRBV3-2) to TRBJ1-4, with D possibly TRBD1 on 6 matching bases. Between the trimmed V and J ends, which lost 4 bases and 10 bases, there was a span of 16 bases. Per germline, CDR1 LGHDT and CDR2 YNNKEL (reference sequence). The CDR3 extends over 14 amino acids. As DNA, the CDR3 is TGTGCCAGCAGCCGACAGGTGCCTCCAGGAAAACTGTTTTTT. This codes for CASSRQVPPGKLFF.

Turning to this clone: The junction departs from germline at one end; a sequencing error may be responsible. The chain combines TRBV28 with TRBJ2-7; TRBD2 matches at 10 bases. Germline V gene data show CDR1 as MDHEN and CDR2 as SYDVKM. This CDR3 is 12 amino acids long. The CDR3 sequence is CASSLFVLAGEF. In nucleotides, the CDR3 is TGTGCCAGCAGTTTATTTGTGCTAGCGGGAGAATTC.

The DNA of the CDR3 is TGTGCCAGCAGCCAAACGGCAGGGGAGACCCAGTACTTC. Its protein is CASSQTAGETQYF. The chain recombines TRBV3-1 (or the pseudogene TRBV3-2) with TRBJ2-5; a possible D gene is TRBD1 (5 bases). Germline V CDR1 and CDR2: LGHDT, YNNKEL (reference sequence). The germline V and J ends were trimmed by 2 bases and 5 bases, with 9 bases remaining between them. This CDR3 region has 13 residues.

The rearrangement uses TRBV28 and TRBJ2-4; no firm D call. Trimming took off 2 bases at V and 0 bases at J, with 14 bases between the two ends. The germline gives CDR1 MDHEN, CDR2 SYDVKM. The CDR3 loop spans 17 amino acids. The CDR3 DNA reads as TGTGCCAGCAGTTTAAATTCCGGGTTCTTAGCCAAAAACATTCAGTACTTC. It specifies CASSLNSGFLAKNIQYF.

The rearrangement links TRBV6-5 to TRBJ1-2; 7 bases are shared with TRBD1. Germline assignment: CDR1 MNHEY and CDR2 SVGAGI. The trim removed 6 bases at V and 6 bases at J, leaving 4 bases unmatched. There are 12 residues in the CDR3. The CDR3 reads CASSVTGHGYTF. For the CDR3, the DNA is TGTGCCAGCAGCGTGACAGGGCATGGCTACACCTTC.

The V and J genes are TRBV9 and TRBJ2-3, with a tentative D call TRBD2 (6 bases). From germline, CDR1 is SGDLS and CDR2 YYNGEE. The CDR3 contains 16 residues. The V end lost 1 base, the J end lost 1 base, and 13 bases lay between the germline ends. DNA for the CDR3: TGTGCCAGCAGCGTATCAGCGGGCATGGGCACAGATACGCAGTATTTT. Its translation: CASSVSAGMGTDTQYF.

In DNA, the CDR3 is TGTGCCAGCAGCCAAGCCTTACAGGGACCCTACGAGCAGTACTTC. This sequence encodes CASSQALQGPYEQYF. The chain couples TRBV3-1 (or the pseudogene TRBV3-2) to TRBJ2-7; D may be TRBD1 (6 bases). Germline assignment: CDR1 LGHDT and CDR2 YNNKEL (reference sequence). Trimming took 1 base from V and 2 from J, leaving 12 bases between them. The CDR3 consists of 15 residues.

This chain uses TRBV19 with TRBJ1-5; D is perhaps TRBD1 (6 bases). The CDR3 has 14 amino acids. CDR1 is LNHDA, CDR2 SQIVND, per germline (reference sequence). V gave up 5 bases and J gave up 0 bases, with 8 bases separating them. The CDR3 region has the DNA TGTGCCAGTAGTGGGGACACTAGCAATCAGCCCCAGCATTTT. Translated, it gives CASSGDTSNQPQHF.

V and J are TRBV28 and TRBJ2-1; no clear D. V lost 3 bases to trimming and J lost 5 bases, with 17 bases between them. CDR3 length: 16 amino acids. The germline gives CDR1 MDHEN, CDR2 SYDVKM. The CDR3 region is CASSFHRGRVDNEQFF. For the CDR3, the DNA is TGTGCCAGCAGTTTCCATAGAGGTCGGGTAGACAATGAGCAGTTCTTC.

This clone has at least ten counts. The chain links TRBV29-1 to TRBJ2-3, with a tentative D call TRBD2 (5 bases). Per the germline V gene, CDR1 is SQVTM and CDR2 is ANQGSEA. Trimming took 5 bases from V and 2 from J, leaving 11 bases between them. This CDR3 has 13 amino acids. CDR3 nucleotides: TGCAGCGTTCGGGGTCAGAACACAGATACGCAGTATTTT. It yields the protein CSVRGQNTDTQYF.

V gene TRBV27 combines with J gene TRBJ1-1, with D unclear. Deletions cut 10 bases from V and 0 bases from J, with 9 bases between. The CDR3 contains 12 residues. The germline V gene encodes CDR1 MNHEY and CDR2 SMNVEV (reference sequence). The chain's CDR3 is CATGRVNTEAFF. CDR3 nucleotide sequence: TGTGCCACCGGCCGGGTGAACACTGAAGCTTTCTTT.

The chain combines TRBV19 with TRBJ2-1; TRBD1 aligns across 7 bases. The V gene end was trimmed by 7 bases and the J gene end by 3 bases; junction bases not matched to a gene: 6. Germline values: CDR1 LNHDA, CDR2 SQIVND (reference sequence). This CDR3 has 14 residues. This CDR3 is CASTPTGYYNEQFF. CDR3 bases: TGTGCCAGTACGCCGACAGGGTACTACAATGAGCAGTTCTTC.

The chain has TRBV15 and TRBJ2-7; no firm D call. Trimming shortened V by 3 bases and J by 0 bases, and 9 bases separated the two germline ends. CDR3 length: 14 amino acids. Germline assignment: CDR1 LNHNV and CDR2 YYDKDF (reference sequence). The CDR3 bases are TGTGCCACCAGCAGGGATAGCTACTCCTACGAGCAGTACTTC. Translation: CATSRDSYSYEQYF.

V gene TRBV7-9 combines with J gene TRBJ1-5, with TRBD1 identical over 8 bases. The CDR3 consists of 14 residues. V shed 5 bases and J 6 bases; nucleotides not matched to a gene: 6. CDR1 SEHNR and CDR2 FQNEAQ come from the germline V gene (reference sequence). CDR3 nucleotide sequence: TGTGCCAGCAGCCCGACAGGGGCGATTCAGCCCCAGCATTTT. Translation gives CASSPTGAIQPQHF.

The rearrangement links TRBV25-1 to TRBJ1-2, with 8 nucleotides matching TRBD1. Losses at the gene ends were 6 bases for V and 3 bases for J; bases not matched to a gene: 3. This CDR3 is built from 13 residues. Germline V CDR1 and CDR2: MGHDK, SYGVNS. CDR3 amino acids: CASRGQGYYGYTF. CDR3 bases: TGTGCCAGCAGAGGACAGGGTTACTATGGCTACACCTTC.

The V gene is TRBV5-1, the J gene TRBJ2-1; 7 bases are a match to TRBD1. Trimming at V came to 4 bases and at J to 0 bases, leaving 7 bases not matched to a gene. CDR1 is SGHRS, CDR2 YFSETQ, per germline. This CDR3 has 16 amino acids. The CDR3 loop is CASSGGQILSYNEQFF. The CDR3 DNA reads as TGCGCCAGCAGCGGGGGACAGATACTCTCCTACAATGAGCAGTTCTTC.

The genes are TRBV19 and TRBJ1-2, with D possibly TRBD1 on 6 matching bases. V was cut by 4 bases and J by 3 bases, with 15 bases left in between. Germline V gene data show CDR1 as LNHDA and CDR2 as SQIVND (reference sequence). The CDR3 is 15 amino acids. CDR3 nucleotides: TGTGCCAGTAGTAAACAGGGCCCTCCTTACTATGGCTACACCTTC. Its translation is CASSKQGPPYYGYTF.

The chain carries TRBV6-4 and TRBJ1-1, with 8 bases fitting TRBD1. CDR1 and CDR2 from the germline V gene are MRHNA and SNTAGT. Unmatched junction bases numbered 2, after V lost 5 bases and J lost 3 bases. The CDR3 is 13 residues long. Written as DNA, the CDR3 is TGTGCCAGCAGTTCGACAGGGGACACTGAAGCTTTCTTT. It is translated as CASSSTGDTEAFF.

The chain links TRBV6-4 to TRBJ2-2; 8 bases are a match to TRBD1. Germline V lookup: CDR1 MRHNA, CDR2 SNTAGT. The V gene end was trimmed by 3 bases and the J gene end by 2 bases; junction bases not matched to a gene: 2. This CDR3 has 15 amino acids. Here the CDR3 reads CASSEGQDNTGELFF. The CDR3 nucleotides are TGTGCCAGCAGTGAGGGACAGGACAACACCGGGGAGCTGTTTTTT.

The chain combines TRBV6-5 with TRBJ1-2; D is perhaps TRBD1 (6 bases). Trimming took off 6 bases at V and 2 bases at J, with 10 bases between the two ends. Germline assignment: CDR1 MNHEY and CDR2 SVGAGI. The CDR3 contains 13 residues. The CDR3 DNA follows: TGTGCCAGCAGCGGAGGACAGAACTATGGCTACACCTTC. It is translated as CASSGGQNYGYTF.

This clone is a singleton in its sample. This sequence joins TRBV5-1 and TRBJ2-7; TRBD2 aligns across 7 bases. There are 14 residues in the CDR3. Germline lookup yields CDR1 SGHRS and CDR2 YFSETQ. V dropped 2 bases and J dropped 4; count of bases not matched to a gene: 6. The CDR3 protein is CASSFGLGVYEQYF. The CDR3 DNA is TGCGCCAGCAGCTTCGGACTAGGTGTGTACGAGCAGTACTTC.